One T cell receptor (beta chain) is described in this entry. Its antigen is still unknown. TCRdb re-analysed the 5' RACE reads in MiXCR, keeping a single row per CDR3 protein. The table records about 430,000 distinct CDR3 sequences, around a sixth of them present only once. The entry originates in a study of T cells after yellow fever vaccination. The germline V and J ends were trimmed by 2 bases and 0 bases, with 10 bases remaining between them. The CDR3 runs to 14 residues. The germline V gene encodes CDR1 DFQATT and CDR2 SNEGSKA (reference sequence). Study-level points and caveats: Post-booster repertoires contained most primary-vaccination clones again (96% CD4, around 88% CD8). Abundant bulk-derived clonotypes could contaminate FACS-sorted repertoires.

The origin of this receptor is a man between 18 and 29 years old who received the YFV17D yellow fever vaccine. The rearrangement links TRBV20-1 to TRBJ1-1; D not certain. The sample consisted of PBMCs, taken before the yellow fever booster vaccination. The CDR3 DNA follows: TGCAGTGCTAGATGGGGAGGGATGAACACTGAAGCTTTCTTT. This encodes CSARWGGMNTEAFF.